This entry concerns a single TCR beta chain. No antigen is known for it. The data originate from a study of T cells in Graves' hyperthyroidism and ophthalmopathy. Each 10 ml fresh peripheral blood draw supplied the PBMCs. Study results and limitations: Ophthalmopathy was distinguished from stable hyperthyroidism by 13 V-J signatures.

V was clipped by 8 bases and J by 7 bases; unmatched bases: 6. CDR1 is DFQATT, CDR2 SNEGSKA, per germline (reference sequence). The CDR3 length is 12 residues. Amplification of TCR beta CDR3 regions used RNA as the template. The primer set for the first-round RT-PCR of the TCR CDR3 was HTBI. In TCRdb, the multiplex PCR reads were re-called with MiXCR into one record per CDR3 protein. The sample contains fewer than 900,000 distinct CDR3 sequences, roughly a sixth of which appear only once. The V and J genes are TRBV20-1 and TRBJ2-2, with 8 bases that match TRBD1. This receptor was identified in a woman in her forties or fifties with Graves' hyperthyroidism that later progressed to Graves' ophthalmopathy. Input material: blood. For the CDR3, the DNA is TGCAGTCAACAGGGGGATGACGGGGAGCTGTTTTTT. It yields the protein CSQQGDDGELFF.